Below are 15 T cell receptor beta chains sequenced from a single sample in a study of shared clonotypes between healthy human individuals. Assay: immunoSEQ multiplex PCR; the TCRdb copy retains only in-frame clones and omits some. There are approximately 500,000 clones in the sample; about 79% occur only once, and approximately 12% lies in the top ten. Sequences were obtained from PBMCs. Receptors originate from a woman aged 40 to 55 in good health. Some clones in this sample may be carry-over from other donors' samples.

The chain carries TRBV28 and TRBJ2-4, with 7 nucleotides matching TRBD2. The V gene end was trimmed by 10 bases and the J gene end by 0 bases; junction bases not matched to a gene: 12. CDR3 length: 16 amino acids. Per the germline V gene, CDR1 is MDHEN and CDR2 is SYDVKM. CDR3 loop: CATPWGGRIAKNIQYF. The DNA of the CDR3 is TGTGCCACCCCATGGGGGGGGAGGATAGCCAAAAACATTCAGTACTTC.

This chain joins TRBV10-3 and TRBJ2-3, with 12 bases matching TRBD2. After removal of 2 bases from V and 2 bases from J, the junction contained 2 bases not matched to a gene. In germline, CDR1 is ENHRY, CDR2 SYGVKD. This CDR3 is 16 amino acids long. CDR3: CAISEGLAGLTDTQYF. The DNA of the CDR3 is TGTGCCATCAGTGAGGGACTAGCGGGACTCACAGATACGCAGTATTTT.

The J gene is TRBJ2-2, the V gene TRBV9; 7 nucleotides match TRBD2. Trimming took 3 bases from V and 0 from J; bases not matched to a gene: 5. CDR3 size: 16 residues. Germline V gene sequence: CDR1 SGDLS, CDR2 YYNGEE. Here the CDR3 DNA reads TGTGCCAGCAGCGAAGCTAGCGGAGCGAACACCGGGGAGCTGTTTTTT. Amino acids: CASSEASGANTGELFF.

V and J are TRBV28 and TRBJ1-5; 9 bases fit TRBD1. Germline lookup yields CDR1 MDHEN and CDR2 SYDVKM. V shed 3 bases, J shed 6 bases, and the junction held 9 bases outside the gene matches. The CDR3 spans 16 residues. CDR3 coding DNA: TGTGCCAGCAGTTTCGGGACAGGGAAGACCAGTCAGCCCCAGCATTTT. Translation: CASSFGTGKTSQPQHF.

The chain combines TRBV5-1 with TRBJ2-5; TRBD1 matches at 9 bases. The CDR3 spans 15 residues. The V and J ends lost 7 bases and 3 bases, in that order; junction bases with no gene match: 10. The germline gives CDR1 SGHRS, CDR2 YFSETQ. The CDR3 is CASGDPQGAEETQYF. The CDR3 nucleotides are TGCGCCAGCGGCGACCCACAGGGGGCCGAAGAGACCCAGTACTTC.

In regard to this clone: Possible read error: a much larger clone is one base away. V and J are TRBV6-5 and TRBJ1-6; no reliable D call. Germline V lookup: CDR1 MNHEY, CDR2 SVGAGI. CDR3 size: 12 residues. Trimming stripped 2 bases from V and 10 bases from J, with 6 bases between. The CDR3 nucleotides read TGTGCCAGCAGTTACCTGGCCTCACCCCTCCACTTT. Its protein product is CASSYLASPLHF.

A remark on this clone: The sample has other DNA sequences that encode this CDR3 too. This chain joins TRBV28 and TRBJ2-7, with D hard to call. The CDR3 length is 11 residues. Germline assignment: CDR1 MDHEN and CDR2 SYDVKM. Trimming removed 1 base from V and 4 bases from J, with 2 bases in between. DNA for the CDR3: TGTGCCAGCAGTTTATTATACGAGCAGTACTTC. It translates to CASSLLYEQYF.

This chain links TRBV30 with TRBJ2-1, with D tentatively TRBD1 or TRBD2 (5 bases each). CDR3 size: 16 residues. Germline V gene lookup returns CDR1 GTSNPN and CDR2 SVGIG (reference sequence). Trimming shortened V by 4 bases and J by 2 bases, and 18 bases separated the two germline ends. The CDR3: CAWNPGPISTYNEQFF. The CDR3 bases are TGTGCCTGGAACCCGGGACCGATTTCCACCTACAATGAGCAGTTCTTC.

Note on this clone: Other DNA sequences in this specimen translate into the identical CDR3. The chain recombines TRBV7-9 with TRBJ2-3; D not resolved. The V gene lost 5 bases and the J gene lost 3 bases, with 6 bases spanning the gap. Per the germline V gene, CDR1 is SEHNR and CDR2 is FQNEAQ (reference sequence). The CDR3 spans 12 residues. CDR3 region: CASSPPTDTQYF. The CDR3 DNA is TGTGCCAGCAGCCCCCCTACAGATACGCAGTATTTT.

This clone was detected once. The genes are TRBV28 and TRBJ1-1; D is unclear. Looked up from germline, CDR1 is MDHEN and CDR2 is SYDVKM. V was trimmed by 2 bases and J by 0 bases, leaving 7 bases between them. The CDR3 runs 14 residues. The CDR3 sequence: CASSLEVMNTEAFF. The CDR3 DNA follows: TGTGCCAGCAGTTTAGAGGTTATGAACACTGAAGCTTTCTTT. Based on the CDR3 plus reference TRBV28 and TRBJ1-1, the full variable domain is DVKVTQSSRYLVKRTGEKVFLECVQDMDHENMFWYRQDPGLGLRLIYFSYDVKMKEKGDIPEGYSVSREKKERFSLILESASTNQTSMYLCASSLEVMNTEAFFGQGTRLTVV.

This clone was counted a single time. The rearrangement links TRBV6-1 to TRBJ2-3; tentatively, D is TRBD1 or TRBD2 (5 bases each). V was clipped by 4 bases and J by 8 bases, with 16 bases between them. The CDR3 is 14 residues long. Germline-derived CDR1 and CDR2 are MNHNS and SASEGT. The DNA for the CDR3 is TGTGCCAGCAGTGGGGCTCTAGTGGGGGTTACGCAGTATTTT. Translation: CASSGALVGVTQYF.

This sequence joins TRBV4-2 and TRBJ1-2; D not resolved. Germline V gene lookup returns CDR1 LGHNA and CDR2 YNFKEQ. V lost 3 bases and J lost 6, with 8 bases in between. The CDR3 runs 12 residues. The DNA for the CDR3 is TGTGCCAGCAGCCACTGGGGAGATGGCTACACCTTC. Translated: CASSHWGDGYTF.

This clone was seen only once. The sample holds other DNA sequences that translate to the same CDR3. This chain connects TRBV7-2 to TRBJ2-3, with D possibly being TRBD2 (5 bases). Trimming removed 0 bases at V and 3 bases at J, with 7 bases between. The germline V gene has CDR1 SGHTA and CDR2 FQGNSA. The CDR3 consists of 14 residues. The CDR3 nucleotides read TGTGCCAGCAGCTTAGCGGGAGTTACAGATACGCAGTATTTT. It encodes CASSLAGVTDTQYF.

The chain joins TRBV5-1 to TRBJ2-1, with TRBD2 matching 13 bases. The CDR3 loop spans 23 amino acids. Trimming at V came to 4 bases and at J to 9 bases, leaving 31 bases not matched to a gene. Germline CDR1 is SGHRS and CDR2 is YFSETQ. The CDR3 nucleotides read TGCGCCAGCAGCCCGACAGGGGTCTGGACTAGCGGGGGACATGGGGTTCGTTCCCGTGAGCAGTTCTTC. Its translation is CASSPTGVWTSGGHGVRSREQFF.

This clone was counted between two and nine times. This chain connects TRBV18 to TRBJ1-6; no clear D gene. The length of the CDR3 is 15 residues. CDR1 KGHSH and CDR2 LQKENI come from the germline V gene. Trimming cost V 6 bases and J 7 bases, with 16 bases left between them. The CDR3 sequence is CASSTVGLENSPLHF. The CDR3 DNA reads TGTGCCAGCTCCACTGTGGGTCTTGAAAATTCACCCCTCCACTTT.